This T cell receptor (beta chain) comes out of a study of early T cells in non-severe SARS-CoV-2 infection. Trimming removed 3 bases from V and 5 bases from J, with 13 bases in between. CDR1 is SEHNR, CDR2 FQNEAQ, per germline (reference sequence). CDR3 length: 15 amino acids. This clonotype was counted many times. TCRdb independently ran MiXCR on the 5' RACE reads; one entry per CDR3 protein. This table holds roughly 27,000 distinct CDR3 sequences, about 4% found once. The V call is TRBV7-9, the J call TRBJ2-2; D gene uncertain. This TCR was recovered from an adult who was a healthcare worker with PCR-confirmed SARS-CoV-2 infection or an uninfected control (not recorded which). The sequenced material came from whole blood. Here the CDR3 DNA reads TGTGCCAGCAGCTTTTCGGTCGGCAGGACCGGGGAGCTGTTTTTT. Its translation is CASSFSVGRTGELFF.